This T cell receptor beta chain was captured in a study of CD8+ T cells in alopecia areata. As for the study in general: In an open-label trial, patients got 5 to 10 mg tofacitinib twice daily.

Once RNA had been extracted, it was reverse transcribed into cDNA to act as the sequencing template. Profiled with immunoSEQ multiplex PCR; TCRdb holds only in-frame clones, not every one. The sample lists approximately 280,000 clones, roughly 50% occurring once. This sample's treatment: oral pan-JAK inhibitor, 5-10 mg twice daily. This receptor was obtained from a human donor with alopecia areata. Source: CD4+ T cells sorted from blood, taken at week 24, from a patient treated with tofacitinib.

In DNA, the CDR3 is TGTGCCAGCAGTGAACCGGGATCGGGGCTCTGGAGCTACACCTTC. Amino acid sequence: CASSEPGSGLWSYTF. The chain joins TRBV25-1 to TRBJ1-2; the D gene is possibly TRBD1 (5 bases). V lost 2 bases and J 9 bases, leaving 19 bases between the germline ends. Germline CDR1 and CDR2: MGHDK and SYGVNS. This CDR3 comprises 15 residues.